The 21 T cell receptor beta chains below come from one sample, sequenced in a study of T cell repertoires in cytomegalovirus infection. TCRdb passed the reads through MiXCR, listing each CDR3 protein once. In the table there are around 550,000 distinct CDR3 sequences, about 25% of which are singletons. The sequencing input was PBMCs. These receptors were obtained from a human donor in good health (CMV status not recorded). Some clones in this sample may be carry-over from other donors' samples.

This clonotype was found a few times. This chain's CDR3 is CASSPTLGSGANVLTF. DNA of the CDR3: TGTGCCAGCTCACCAACGCTGGGTAGTGGGGCCAACGTCCTGACTTTC. The rearrangement uses TRBV18 and TRBJ2-6; D is uncertain. The CDR3 has 16 residues. With 2 bases removed from V and 3 bases from J, the gap between germline ends came to 11 bases. The germline CDR1 and CDR2 sequences are KGHSH and LQKENI.

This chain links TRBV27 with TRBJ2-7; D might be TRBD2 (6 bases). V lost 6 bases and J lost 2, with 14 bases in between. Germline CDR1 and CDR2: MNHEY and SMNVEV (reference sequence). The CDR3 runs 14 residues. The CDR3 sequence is CASRPGTRPYEQYF. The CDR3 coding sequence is TGTGCCAGCAGGCCAGGGACTCGGCCCTACGAGCAGTACTTC.

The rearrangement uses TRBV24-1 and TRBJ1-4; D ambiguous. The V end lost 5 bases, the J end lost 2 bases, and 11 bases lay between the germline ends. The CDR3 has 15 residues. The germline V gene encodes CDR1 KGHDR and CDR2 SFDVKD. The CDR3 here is CATSAGSLTNEKLFF. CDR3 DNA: TGTGCCACCAGTGCCGGGAGCCTGACTAATGAAAAACTGTTTTTT.

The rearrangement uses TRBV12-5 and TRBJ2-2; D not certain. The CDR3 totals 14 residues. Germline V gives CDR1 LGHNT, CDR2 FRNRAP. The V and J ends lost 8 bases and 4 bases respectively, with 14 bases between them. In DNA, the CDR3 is TGTGCTAGTTCCGACCCGCGACCCACCGGGGAGCTGTTTTTT. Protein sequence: CASSDPRPTGELFF.

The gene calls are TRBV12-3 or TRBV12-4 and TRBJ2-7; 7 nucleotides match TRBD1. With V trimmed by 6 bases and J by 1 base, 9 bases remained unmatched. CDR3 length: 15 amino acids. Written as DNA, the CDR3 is TGTGCCAGCAGCCCAATAGACAGGGCATCCTACGAGCAGTACTTC. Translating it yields CASSPIDRASYEQYF.

The CDR3 DNA follows: TGTGCCAGCAGCCCCGGACCGGGAGAGCAGTACGTC. The encoded protein is CASSPGPGEQYV. This chain uses TRBV7-2 with TRBJ2-7, with D maybe TRBD2 (5 bases). V lost 5 bases, J lost 7 bases, and 12 bases lay in between. This CDR3 is 12 amino acids long. Per germline, CDR1 SGHTA and CDR2 FQGNSA.

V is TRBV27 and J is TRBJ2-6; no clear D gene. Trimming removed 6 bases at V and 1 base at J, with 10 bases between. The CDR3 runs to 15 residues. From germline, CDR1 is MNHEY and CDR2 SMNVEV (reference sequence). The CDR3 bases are TGTGCCAGCAGCGCCCGGATTTCTGGGGCCAACGTCCTGACTTTC. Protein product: CASSARISGANVLTF. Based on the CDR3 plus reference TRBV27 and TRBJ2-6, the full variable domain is EAQVTQNPRYLITVTGKKLTVTCSQNMNHEYMSWYRQDPGLGLRQIYYSMNVEVTDKGDVPEGYKVSRKEKRNFPLILESPSPNQTSLYFCASSARISGANVLTFGAGSRLTVL.

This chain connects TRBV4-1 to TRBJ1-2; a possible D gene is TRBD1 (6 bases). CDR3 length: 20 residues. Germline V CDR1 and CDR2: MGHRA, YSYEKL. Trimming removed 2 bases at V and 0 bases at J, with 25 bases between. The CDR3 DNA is TGCGCCAGCAGCCAATGGGTAGGGGGACGATTTTGGACTTCTAACTATGGCTACACCTTC. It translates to CASSQWVGGRFWTSNYGYTF.

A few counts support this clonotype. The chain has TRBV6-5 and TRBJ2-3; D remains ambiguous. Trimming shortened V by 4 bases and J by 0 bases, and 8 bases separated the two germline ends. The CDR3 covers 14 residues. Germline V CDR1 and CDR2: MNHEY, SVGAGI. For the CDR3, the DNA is TGTGCCAGCAGTTTAGATACTAGCACAGATACGCAGTATTTT. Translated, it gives CASSLDTSTDTQYF.

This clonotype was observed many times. The CDR3 coding sequence is TGTGCCAGCAGCTTAGAGGGAGATGCAGATACGCAGTATTTT. Encoded protein: CASSLEGDADTQYF. The chain carries TRBV7-6 and TRBJ2-3; D is perhaps TRBD2 (5 bases). The CDR3 spans 14 residues. Trimming cost V 1 base and J 4 bases, with 9 bases left between them. The germline V gene has CDR1 SGHVS and CDR2 FNYEAQ.

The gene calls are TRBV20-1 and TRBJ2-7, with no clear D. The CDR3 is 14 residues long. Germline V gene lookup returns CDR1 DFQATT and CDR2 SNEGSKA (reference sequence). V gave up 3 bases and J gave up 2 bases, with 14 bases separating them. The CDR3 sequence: CSASRGVAAYEQYF. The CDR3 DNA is TGCAGTGCTAGTCGCGGTGTTGCAGCCTACGAGCAGTACTTC.

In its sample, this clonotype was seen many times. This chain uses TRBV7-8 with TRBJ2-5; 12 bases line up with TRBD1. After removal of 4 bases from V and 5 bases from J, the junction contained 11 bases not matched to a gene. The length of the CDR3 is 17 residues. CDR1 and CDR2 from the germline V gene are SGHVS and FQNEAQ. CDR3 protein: CASSSGQGARLWETQYF. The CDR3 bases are TGTGCCAGCAGCTCGGGACAGGGGGCGCGATTGTGGGAGACCCAGTACTTC.

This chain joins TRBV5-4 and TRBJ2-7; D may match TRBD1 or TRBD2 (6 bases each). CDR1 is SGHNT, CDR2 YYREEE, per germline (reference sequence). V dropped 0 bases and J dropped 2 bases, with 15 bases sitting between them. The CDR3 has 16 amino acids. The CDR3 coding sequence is TGTGCCAGCAGCTTGGGGGGACTCCAGGGGACCTACGAGCAGTACGTC. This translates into CASSLGGLQGTYEQYV.

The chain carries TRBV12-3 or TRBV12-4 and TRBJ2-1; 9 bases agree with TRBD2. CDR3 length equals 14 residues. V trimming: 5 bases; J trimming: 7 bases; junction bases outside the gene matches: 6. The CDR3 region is CASSLGLARNEQFF. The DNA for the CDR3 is TGTGCCAGCAGTCTGGGACTAGCAAGGAATGAGCAGTTCTTC.

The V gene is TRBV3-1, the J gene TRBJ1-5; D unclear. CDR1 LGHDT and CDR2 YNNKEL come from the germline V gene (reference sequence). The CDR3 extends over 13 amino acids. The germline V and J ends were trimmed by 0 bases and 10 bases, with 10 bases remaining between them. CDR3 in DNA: TGTGCCAGCAGCCAAGATCTCCCTGGACCCCAGCATTTT. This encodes CASSQDLPGPQHF.

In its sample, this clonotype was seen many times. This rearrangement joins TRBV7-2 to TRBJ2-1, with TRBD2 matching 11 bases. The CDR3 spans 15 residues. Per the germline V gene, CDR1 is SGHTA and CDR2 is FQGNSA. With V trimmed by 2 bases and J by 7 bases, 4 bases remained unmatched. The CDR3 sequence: CASSLTSGSINEQFF. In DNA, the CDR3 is TGTGCCAGCAGCTTAACTAGCGGGAGTATAAATGAGCAGTTCTTC.

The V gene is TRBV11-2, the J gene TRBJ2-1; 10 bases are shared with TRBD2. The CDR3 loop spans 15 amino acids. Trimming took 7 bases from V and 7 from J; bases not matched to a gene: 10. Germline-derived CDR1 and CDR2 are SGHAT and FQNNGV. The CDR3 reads CASTVLAGENNEQFF. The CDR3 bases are TGTGCCAGCACCGTCCTAGCGGGAGAGAATAATGAGCAGTTCTTC.

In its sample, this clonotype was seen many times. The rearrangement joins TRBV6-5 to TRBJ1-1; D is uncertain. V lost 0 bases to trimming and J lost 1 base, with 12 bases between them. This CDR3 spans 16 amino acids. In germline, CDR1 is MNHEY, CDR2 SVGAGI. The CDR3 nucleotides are TGTGCCAGCAGTTACTCGGACGGGAGTGCGAACACTGAAGCTTTCTTT. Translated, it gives CASSYSDGSANTEAFF.

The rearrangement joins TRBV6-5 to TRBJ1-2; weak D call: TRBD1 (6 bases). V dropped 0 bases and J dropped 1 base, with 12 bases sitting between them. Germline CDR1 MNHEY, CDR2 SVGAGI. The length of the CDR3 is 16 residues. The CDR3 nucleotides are TGTGCCAGCAGTTACTCGACGGGACACATTAACTATGGCTACACCTTC. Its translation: CASSYSTGHINYGYTF.

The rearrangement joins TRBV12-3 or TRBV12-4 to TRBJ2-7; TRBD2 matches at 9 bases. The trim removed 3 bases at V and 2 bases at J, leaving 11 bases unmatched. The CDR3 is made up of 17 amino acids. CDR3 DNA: TGTGCCAGCAGTTTCAGCGGGAGGTCGGACGGGGCCTACGAGCAGTACTTC. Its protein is CASSFSGRSDGAYEQYF.

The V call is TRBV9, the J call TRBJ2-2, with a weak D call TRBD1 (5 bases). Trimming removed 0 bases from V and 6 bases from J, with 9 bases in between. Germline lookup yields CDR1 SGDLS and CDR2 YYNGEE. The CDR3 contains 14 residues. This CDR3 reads CASSVEGVSGELFF. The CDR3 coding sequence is TGTGCCAGCAGCGTAGAAGGGGTTTCCGGGGAGCTGTTTTTT.